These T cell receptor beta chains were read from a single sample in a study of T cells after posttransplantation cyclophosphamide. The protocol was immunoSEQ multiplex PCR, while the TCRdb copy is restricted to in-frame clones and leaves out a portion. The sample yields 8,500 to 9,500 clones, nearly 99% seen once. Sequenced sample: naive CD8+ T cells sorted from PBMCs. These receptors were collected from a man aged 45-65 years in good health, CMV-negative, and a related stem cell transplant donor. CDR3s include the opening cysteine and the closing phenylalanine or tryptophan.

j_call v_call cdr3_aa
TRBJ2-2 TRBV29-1 CSVEDRGELFF
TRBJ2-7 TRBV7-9 CASSTGSYEQYF
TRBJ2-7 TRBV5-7 CASRRGFSYEQYF
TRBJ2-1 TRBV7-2 CASSLLAGGSNEQFF
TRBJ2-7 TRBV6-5 CASTPGGTYEQYF
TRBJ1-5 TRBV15 CATSMGYRGSEPQHF
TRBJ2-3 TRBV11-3 CASSPGMGTQYF
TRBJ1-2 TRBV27 CASRTQGNYGYTF
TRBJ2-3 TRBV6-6 CASRLHGRALDTQYF
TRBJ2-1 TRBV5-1 CASSPGTSGVYNEQFF
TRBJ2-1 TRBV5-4 CASSLSPSAYNEQFF
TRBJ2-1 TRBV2 CASSDTRDINNEQFF
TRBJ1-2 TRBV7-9 CASKMTEAPDVYGYTF
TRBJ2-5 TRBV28 CASSLGRTQYF
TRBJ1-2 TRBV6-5 CASSYSRQGDYGYTF
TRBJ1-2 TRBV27 CASSWGQGALGYTF
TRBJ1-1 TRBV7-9 CASSLGVLWNTEAFF
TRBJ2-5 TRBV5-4 CASSLEGLLQETQYF
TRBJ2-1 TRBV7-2 CASSLSVAEVYNEQFF
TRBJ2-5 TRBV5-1 CASSFWTSGQETQYF
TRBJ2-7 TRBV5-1 CASSLFSGGTYEQYF